The clone carrying this T cell receptor (beta chain) appeared a single time. This CDR3 has 15 amino acids. Germline V gene data show CDR1 as MNHEY and CDR2 as SMNVEV (reference sequence). The J segment lost 4 bases and the V segment lost 3 bases, leaving 7 bases of the junction unmatched. This entry comes from a study of blood T cell repertoires in COVID-19. Study-wide context: Spain, Italy and the United States supplied samples that represented acute and convalescent COVID-19. The cDNA or gDNA used as material had been derived from T cells, B-cell-depleted T cells, or PBMCs.

The authors' processing: How many nucleated cells were present was estimated from reference gene primer amplification. Sequencing used immunoSEQ multiplex PCR; TCRdb keeps in-frame clones, though not all of them. The DNA was the basis for D and trimming; V, J and clone size are from that table. Counted here are about 60,000 clones, 91% occurring once; the ten biggest clones make up around 7%. The sequence was obtained from a human donor in a cohort sampled during active COVID-19. Sequencing was done on a sample of peripheral blood. This sequence joins TRBV27 and TRBJ2-7; 9 bases agree with TRBD2. The CDR3 DNA reads as TGTGCCAGCAGTTTCAGACTAGCGGCTAGATACGAGCAGTACTTC. The encoded protein is CASSFRLAARYEQYF.